The TCR beta chain described here comes from a study of cytomegalovirus exposure and HLA in healthy donors. Study results and caveats: The study labeled about 160 TCR beta chains cytomegalovirus-associated. Among TCR sequences, most were rare, though some public TCRs appeared in many donors. The later analysis indicated that the majority of CMV-associated TCR beta chains appeared HLA-restricted. Some V segments, including TRBV6-2 and TRBV6-3, were excluded as indistinguishable.

Remarks on this clone: The antigen is undetermined.

The PCR was carried out with 60 Vbeta primers and 13 Jbeta primers. The data were produced by immunoSEQ multiplex PCR, yet TCRdb's version contains in-frame clones alone and is incomplete. The repertoire holds approximately 170,000 clones, with over 60% as singletons. From germline, CDR1 is SEHNR and CDR2 FQNEAQ (reference sequence). After removal of 2 bases from V and 0 bases from J, the junction contained 10 bases not matched to a gene. The CDR3 loop spans 18 amino acids. This sequence was found in a girl under 18 in good health and CMV-seronegative. Sequenced sample: PBMCs. The chain carries TRBV7-9 and TRBJ1-5; 7 bases match TRBD1. Written as DNA, the CDR3 is TGTGCCAGCAGCTTAAGTGGGACAGCTGGGGATAGCAATCAGCCCCAGCATTTT. Amino acid sequence: CASSLSGTAGDSNQPQHF.